Included here is one T cell receptor beta chain sequence, with context. As yet, its antigen is unknown. The CDR3 totals 12 residues. Trimming stripped 9 bases from V and 5 bases from J, with 11 bases between. Per the germline V gene, CDR1 is LGHNA and CDR2 is YNFKEQ. Clones were sequenced by immunoSEQ multiplex PCR, and TCRdb holds only the in-frame ones, with some missing. The data hold approximately 63,000 clones, with 75% to 85% observed a single time. The record originates from a study of OX40 agonist ivuxolimab in advanced cancers. Study outcomes and limitations: The 0.1-3.0 mg/kg partial responders had among the lowest clonal expansion.

The V gene is TRBV4-2, the J gene TRBJ1-5; D might be TRBD1 (5 bases). The TCR was taken from an adult with an advanced solid tumor such as melanoma, head and neck, liver or kidney cancer. Material: CD4+ or CD8+ T cells sorted from blood, obtained in a trial of the OX40 agonist ivuxolimab. The CDR3 sequence is CASQGNDQPQHF. Written as DNA, the CDR3 is TGTGCCAGTCAGGGAAATGATCAGCCCCAGCATTTT.